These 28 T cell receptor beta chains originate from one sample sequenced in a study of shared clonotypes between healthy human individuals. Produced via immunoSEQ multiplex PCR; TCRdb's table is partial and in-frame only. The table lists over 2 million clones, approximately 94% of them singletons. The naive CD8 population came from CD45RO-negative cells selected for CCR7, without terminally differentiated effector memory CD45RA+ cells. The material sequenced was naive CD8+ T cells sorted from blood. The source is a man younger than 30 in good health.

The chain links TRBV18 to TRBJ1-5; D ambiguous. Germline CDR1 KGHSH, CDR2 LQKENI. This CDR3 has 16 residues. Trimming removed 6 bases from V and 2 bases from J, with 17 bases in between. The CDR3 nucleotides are TGTGCCAGCTCCCAATATGGGCTTACGGGCAATCAGCCCCAGCATTTT. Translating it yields CASSQYGLTGNQPQHF.

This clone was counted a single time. As DNA, the CDR3 is TGTGCCAGCAGTGAAACTATCGCCAATGAGCAGTTCTTC. Translating gives CASSETIANEQFF. V usage is TRBV2 and J usage is TRBJ2-1; no clear D gene. V was pared by 2 bases and J by 6 bases, with 8 bases between. There are 13 residues in the CDR3. Germline V lookup: CDR1 SNHLY, CDR2 FYNNEI.

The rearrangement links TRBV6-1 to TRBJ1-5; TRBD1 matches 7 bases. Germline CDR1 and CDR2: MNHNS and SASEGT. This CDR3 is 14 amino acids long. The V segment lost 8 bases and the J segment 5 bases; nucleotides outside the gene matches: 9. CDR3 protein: CASGARQGDQPQHF. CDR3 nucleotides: TGTGCCAGCGGGGCCAGACAGGGAGATCAGCCCCAGCATTTT.

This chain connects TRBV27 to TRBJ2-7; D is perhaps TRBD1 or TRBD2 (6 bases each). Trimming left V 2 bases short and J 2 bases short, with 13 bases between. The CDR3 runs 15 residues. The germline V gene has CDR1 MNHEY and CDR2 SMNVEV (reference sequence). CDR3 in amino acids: CASSLGGLGAYEQYF. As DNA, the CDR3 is TGTGCCAGCAGTTTAGGGGGGCTAGGGGCCTACGAGCAGTACTTC.

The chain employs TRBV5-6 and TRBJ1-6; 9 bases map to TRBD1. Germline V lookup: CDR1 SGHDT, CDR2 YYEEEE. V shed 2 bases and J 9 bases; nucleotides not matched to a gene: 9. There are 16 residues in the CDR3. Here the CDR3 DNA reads TGTGCCAGCAGCTTTGAGGGGGGACAGGGTAGTTCACCCCTCCACTTT. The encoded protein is CASSFEGGQGSSPLHF. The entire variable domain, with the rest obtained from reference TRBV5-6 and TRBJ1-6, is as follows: DAGVTQSPTHLIKTRGQQVTLRCSPKSGHDTVSWYQQALGQGPQFIFQYYEEEERQRGNFPDRFSGHQFPNYSSELNVNALLLGDSALYLCASSFEGGQGSSPLHFGNGTRLTVT.

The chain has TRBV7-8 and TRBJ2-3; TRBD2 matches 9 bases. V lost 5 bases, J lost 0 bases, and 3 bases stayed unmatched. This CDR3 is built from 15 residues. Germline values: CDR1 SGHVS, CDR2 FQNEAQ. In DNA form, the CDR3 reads TGTGCCAGCAGCCCTAGCGGGGTTAGCACAGATACGCAGTATTTT. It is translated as CASSPSGVSTDTQYF.

CDR3 coding DNA: TGCGCCAGCAGCTCCGGTGGAACCGGGGAGCTGTTTTTT. Encoded protein: CASSSGGTGELFF. The genes are TRBV4-1 and TRBJ2-2; D is uncertain. There are 13 residues in the CDR3. V lost 5 bases, J lost 5 bases, and 9 bases lay in between. Germline CDR1 reads MGHRA; CDR2 reads YSYEKL.

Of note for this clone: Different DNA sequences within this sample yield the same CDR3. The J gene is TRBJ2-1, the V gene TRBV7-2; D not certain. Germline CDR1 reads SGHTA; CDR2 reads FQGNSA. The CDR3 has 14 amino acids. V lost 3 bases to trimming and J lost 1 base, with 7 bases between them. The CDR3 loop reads CASSFSGSYNEQFF. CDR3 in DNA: TGTGCCAGCAGCTTCTCGGGTTCCTACAATGAGCAGTTCTTC.

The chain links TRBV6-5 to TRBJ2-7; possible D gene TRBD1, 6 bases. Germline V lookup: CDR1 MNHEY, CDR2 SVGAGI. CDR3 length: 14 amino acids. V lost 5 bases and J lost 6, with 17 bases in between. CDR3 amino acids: CASSLQGHGPEQYF. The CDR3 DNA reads TGTGCCAGCAGTCTACAGGGACACGGCCCCGAGCAGTACTTC.

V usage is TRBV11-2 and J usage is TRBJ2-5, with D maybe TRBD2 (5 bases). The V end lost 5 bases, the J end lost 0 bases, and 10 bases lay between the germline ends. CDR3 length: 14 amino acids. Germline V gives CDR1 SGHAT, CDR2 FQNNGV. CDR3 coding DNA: TGTGCCAGCAGCCTATCCGGGAACCAAGAGACCCAGTACTTC. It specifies CASSLSGNQETQYF. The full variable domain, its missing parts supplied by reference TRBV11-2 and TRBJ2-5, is EAGVAQSPRYKIIEKRQSVAFWCNPISGHATLYWYQQILGQGPKLLIQFQNNGVVDDSQLPKDRFSAERLKGVDSTLKIQPAKLEDSAVYLCASSLSGNQETQYFGPGTRLLVL.

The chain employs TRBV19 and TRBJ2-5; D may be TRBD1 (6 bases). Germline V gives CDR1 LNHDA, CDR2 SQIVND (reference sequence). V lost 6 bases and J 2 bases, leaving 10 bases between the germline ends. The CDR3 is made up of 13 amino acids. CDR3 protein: CASRDRLQETQYF. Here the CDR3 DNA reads TGTGCCAGTAGAGACAGGTTGCAAGAGACCCAGTACTTC.

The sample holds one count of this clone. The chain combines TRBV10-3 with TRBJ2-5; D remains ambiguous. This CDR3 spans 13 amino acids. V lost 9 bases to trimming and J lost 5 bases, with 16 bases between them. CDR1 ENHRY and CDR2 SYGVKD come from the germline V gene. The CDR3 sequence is CAIMSGSEETQYF. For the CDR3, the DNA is TGTGCCATAATGTCGGGTTCAGAGGAGACCCAGTACTTC.

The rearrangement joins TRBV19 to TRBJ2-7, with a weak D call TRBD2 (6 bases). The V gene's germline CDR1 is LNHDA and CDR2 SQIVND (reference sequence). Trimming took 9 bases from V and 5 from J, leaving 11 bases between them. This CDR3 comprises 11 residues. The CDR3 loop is CASREANEQYF. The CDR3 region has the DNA TGTGCCAGCAGGGAGGCCAACGAGCAGTACTTC.

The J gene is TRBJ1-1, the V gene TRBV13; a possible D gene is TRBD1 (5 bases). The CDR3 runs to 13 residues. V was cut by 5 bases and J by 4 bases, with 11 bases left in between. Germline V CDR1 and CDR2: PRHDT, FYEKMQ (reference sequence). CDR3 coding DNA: TGTGCCAGCAGCACAGGCGGGTTCACTGAAGCTTTCTTT. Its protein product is CASSTGGFTEAFF.

CDR3 residues: CASSQIWTGGIGGYTF. The DNA of the CDR3 is TGCGCCAGCAGCCAGATTTGGACAGGGGGCATCGGCGGCTACACCTTC. The chain combines TRBV4-3 with TRBJ1-2, with 11 bases that match TRBD1. CDR1 is LGHNA, CDR2 YSLEER, per germline. Germline trimming cut 3 bases from V and 8 bases from J; bases unmatched to any gene: 11. This CDR3 has 16 residues.

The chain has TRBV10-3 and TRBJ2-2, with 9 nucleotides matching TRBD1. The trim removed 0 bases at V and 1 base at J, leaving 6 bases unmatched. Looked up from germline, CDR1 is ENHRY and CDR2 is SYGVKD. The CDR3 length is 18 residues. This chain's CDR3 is CAISESAEDRGNTGELFF. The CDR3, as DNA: TGTGCCATCAGTGAGTCGGCCGAGGACAGGGGGAACACCGGGGAGCTGTTTTTT.

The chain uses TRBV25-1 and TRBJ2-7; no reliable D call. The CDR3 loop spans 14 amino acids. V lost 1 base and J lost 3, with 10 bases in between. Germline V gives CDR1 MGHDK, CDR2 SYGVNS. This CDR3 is CASSESVSGYEQYF. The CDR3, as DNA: TGTGCCAGCAGTGAATCGGTCAGTGGCTACGAGCAGTACTTC.

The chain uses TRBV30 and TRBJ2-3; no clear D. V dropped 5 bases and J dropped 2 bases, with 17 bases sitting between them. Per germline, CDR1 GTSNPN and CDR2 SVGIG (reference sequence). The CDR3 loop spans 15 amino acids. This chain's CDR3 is CAWATRAANTDTQYF. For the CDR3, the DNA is TGTGCCTGGGCAACCCGGGCAGCTAACACAGATACGCAGTATTTT.

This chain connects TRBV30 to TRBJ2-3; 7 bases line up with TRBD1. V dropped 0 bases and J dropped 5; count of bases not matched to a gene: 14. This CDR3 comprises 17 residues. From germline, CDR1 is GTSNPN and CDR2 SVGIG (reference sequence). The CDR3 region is CAWSVRRQGRVLDTQYF. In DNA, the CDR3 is TGTGCCTGGAGTGTACGGCGACAGGGTCGGGTTTTAGATACGCAGTATTTT.

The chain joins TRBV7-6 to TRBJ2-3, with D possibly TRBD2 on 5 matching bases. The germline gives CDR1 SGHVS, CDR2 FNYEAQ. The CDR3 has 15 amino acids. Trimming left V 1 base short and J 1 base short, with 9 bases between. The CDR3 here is CASSLGPRGTDTQYF. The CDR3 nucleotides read TGTGCCAGCAGCTTAGGACCGCGGGGCACAGATACGCAGTATTTT.

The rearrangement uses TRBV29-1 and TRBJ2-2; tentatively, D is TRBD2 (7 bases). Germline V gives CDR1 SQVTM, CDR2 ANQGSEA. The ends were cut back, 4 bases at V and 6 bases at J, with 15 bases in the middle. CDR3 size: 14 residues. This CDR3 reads CSVAGGGDPGELFF. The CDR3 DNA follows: TGCAGCGTTGCAGGAGGGGGGGATCCCGGGGAGCTGTTTTTT.

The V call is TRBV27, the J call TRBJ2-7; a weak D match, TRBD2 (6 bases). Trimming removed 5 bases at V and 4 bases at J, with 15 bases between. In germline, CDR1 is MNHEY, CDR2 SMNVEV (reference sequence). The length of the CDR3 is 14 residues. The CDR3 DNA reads TGTGCCAGCAGTAGTGGAGGGTTCGTTTACGAGCAGTACTTC. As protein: CASSSGGFVYEQYF.

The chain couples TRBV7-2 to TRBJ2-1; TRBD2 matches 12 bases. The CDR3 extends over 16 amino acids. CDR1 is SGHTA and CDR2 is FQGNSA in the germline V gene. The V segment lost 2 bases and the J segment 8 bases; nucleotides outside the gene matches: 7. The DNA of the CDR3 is TGTGCCAGCAGCTTAAGGCTAGCGGGAGGGCCGGATGAGCAGTTCTTC. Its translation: CASSLRLAGGPDEQFF.

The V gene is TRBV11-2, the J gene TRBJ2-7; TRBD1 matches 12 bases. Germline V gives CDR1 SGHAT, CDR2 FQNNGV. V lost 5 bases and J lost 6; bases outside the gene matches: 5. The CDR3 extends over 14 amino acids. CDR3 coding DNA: TGTGCCAGCAGCATGGGACAGGGGGCGTTCGAGCAGTACTTC. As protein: CASSMGQGAFEQYF.

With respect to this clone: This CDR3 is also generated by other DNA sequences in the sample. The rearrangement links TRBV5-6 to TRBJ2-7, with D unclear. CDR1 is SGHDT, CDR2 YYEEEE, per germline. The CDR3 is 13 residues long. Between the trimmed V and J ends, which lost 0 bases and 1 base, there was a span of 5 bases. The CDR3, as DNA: TGTGCCAGCAGCTTGGCCGGGTCCTACGAGCAGTACTTC. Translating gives CASSLAGSYEQYF.

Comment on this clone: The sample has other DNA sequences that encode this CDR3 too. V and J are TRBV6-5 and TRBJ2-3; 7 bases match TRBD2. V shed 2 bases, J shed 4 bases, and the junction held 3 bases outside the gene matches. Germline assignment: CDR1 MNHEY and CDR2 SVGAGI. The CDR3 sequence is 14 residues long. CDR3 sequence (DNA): TGTGCCAGCAGTTACGCGGGAGTCGCAGATACGCAGTATTTT. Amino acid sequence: CASSYAGVADTQYF.

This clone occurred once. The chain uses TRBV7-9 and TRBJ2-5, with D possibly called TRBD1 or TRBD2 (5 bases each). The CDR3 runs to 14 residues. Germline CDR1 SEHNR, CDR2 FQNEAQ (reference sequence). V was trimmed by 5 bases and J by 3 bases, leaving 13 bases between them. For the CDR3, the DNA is TGTGCCAGCAGCGCTCCAAGAGGGGAAGAGACCCAGTACTTC. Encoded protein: CASSAPRGEETQYF.

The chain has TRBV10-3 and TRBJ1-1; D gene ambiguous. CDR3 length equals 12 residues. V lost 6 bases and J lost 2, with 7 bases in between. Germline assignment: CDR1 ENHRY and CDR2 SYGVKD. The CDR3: CAIRDLNTEAFF. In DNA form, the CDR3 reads TGTGCCATCAGGGACCTTAACACTGAAGCTTTCTTT.